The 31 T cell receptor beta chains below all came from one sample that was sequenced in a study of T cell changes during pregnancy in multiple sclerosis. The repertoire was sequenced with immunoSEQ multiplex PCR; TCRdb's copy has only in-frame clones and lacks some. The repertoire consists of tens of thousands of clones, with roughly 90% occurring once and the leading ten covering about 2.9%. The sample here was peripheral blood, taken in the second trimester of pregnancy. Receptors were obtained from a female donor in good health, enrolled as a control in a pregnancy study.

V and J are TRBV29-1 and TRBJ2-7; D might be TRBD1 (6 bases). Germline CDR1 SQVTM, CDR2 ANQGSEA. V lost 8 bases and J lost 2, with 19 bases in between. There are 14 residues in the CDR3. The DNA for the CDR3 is TGCAGCTCCTTCCGGGACACTACCACCTACGAGCAGTACTTC. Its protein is CSSFRDTTTYEQYF.

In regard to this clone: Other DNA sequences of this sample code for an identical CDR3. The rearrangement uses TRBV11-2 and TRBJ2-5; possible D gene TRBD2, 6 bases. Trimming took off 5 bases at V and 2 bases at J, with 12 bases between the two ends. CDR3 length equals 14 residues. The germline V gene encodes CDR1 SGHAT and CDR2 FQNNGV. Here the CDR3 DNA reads TGTGCCAGCAGCCTTGGGGGAGGTCAAGAGACCCAGTACTTC. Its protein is CASSLGGGQETQYF.

As DNA, the CDR3 is TGTGCCAGCAGTTTGGGACAGGGAGACTATGGCTACACCTTC. This translates into CASSLGQGDYGYTF. The rearrangement uses TRBV6-1 and TRBJ1-2; 9 bases fit TRBD1. The CDR3 extends over 14 amino acids. Germline CDR1 MNHNS, CDR2 SASEGT. The V and J ends lost 5 bases and 3 bases, in that order; junction bases with no gene match: 4.

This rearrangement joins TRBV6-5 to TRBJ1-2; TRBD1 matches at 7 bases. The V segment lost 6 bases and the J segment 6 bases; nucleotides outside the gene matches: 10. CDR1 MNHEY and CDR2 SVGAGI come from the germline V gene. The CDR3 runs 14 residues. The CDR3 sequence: CASSYLIGGHGYTF. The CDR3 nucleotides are TGTGCCAGCAGCTACCTCATAGGGGGCCATGGCTACACCTTC.

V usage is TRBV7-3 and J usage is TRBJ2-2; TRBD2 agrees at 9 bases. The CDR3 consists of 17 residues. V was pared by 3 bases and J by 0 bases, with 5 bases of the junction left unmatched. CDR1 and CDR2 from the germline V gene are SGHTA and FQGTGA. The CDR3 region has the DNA TGTGCCAGCAGCTTCCAGGCGGGGGGGGCGAACACCGGGGAGCTGTTTTTT. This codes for CASSFQAGGANTGELFF.

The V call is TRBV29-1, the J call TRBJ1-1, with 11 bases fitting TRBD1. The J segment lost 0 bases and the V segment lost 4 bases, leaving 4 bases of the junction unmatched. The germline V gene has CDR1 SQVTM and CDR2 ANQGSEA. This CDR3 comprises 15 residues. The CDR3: CSVVGTGGLNTEAFF. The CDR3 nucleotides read TGCAGCGTTGTCGGGACAGGGGGATTGAACACTGAAGCTTTCTTT.

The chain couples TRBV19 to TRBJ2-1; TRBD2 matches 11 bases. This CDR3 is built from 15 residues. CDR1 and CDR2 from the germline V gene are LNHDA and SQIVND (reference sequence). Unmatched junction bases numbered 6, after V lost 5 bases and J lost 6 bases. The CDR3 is CASSQTSGDFNEQFF. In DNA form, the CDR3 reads TGTGCCAGTAGTCAGACTAGCGGGGATTTCAATGAGCAGTTCTTC.

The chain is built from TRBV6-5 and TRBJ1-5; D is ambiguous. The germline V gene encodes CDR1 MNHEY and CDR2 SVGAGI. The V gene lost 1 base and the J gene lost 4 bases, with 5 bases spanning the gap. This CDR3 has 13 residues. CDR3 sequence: CASSYLQNQPQHF. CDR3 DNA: TGTGCCAGCAGTTACTTGCAGAATCAGCCCCAGCATTTT.

The CDR3 protein is CASSLVYRANSPLHF. CDR3 nucleotides: TGTGCCAGCAGCTTAGTGTACAGGGCAAATTCACCCCTCCACTTT. J is TRBJ1-6 and V is TRBV7-8; possible D gene TRBD1, 6 bases. CDR3 size: 15 residues. Germline V gene lookup returns CDR1 SGHVS and CDR2 FQNEAQ. V was trimmed by 1 base and J by 7 bases, leaving 11 bases between them.

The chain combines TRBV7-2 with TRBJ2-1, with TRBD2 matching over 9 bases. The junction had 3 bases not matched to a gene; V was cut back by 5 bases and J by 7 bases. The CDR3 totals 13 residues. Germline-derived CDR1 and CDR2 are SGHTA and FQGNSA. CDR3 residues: CASSPLAGNEQFF. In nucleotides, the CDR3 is TGTGCCAGCAGCCCCCTAGCGGGAAATGAGCAGTTCTTC.

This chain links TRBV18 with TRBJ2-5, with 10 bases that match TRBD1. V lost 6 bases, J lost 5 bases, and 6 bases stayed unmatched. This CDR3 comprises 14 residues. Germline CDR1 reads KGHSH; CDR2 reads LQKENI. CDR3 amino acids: CASSSRDRGETQYF. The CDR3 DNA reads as TGTGCCAGCTCCTCCCGGGACAGGGGTGAGACCCAGTACTTC.

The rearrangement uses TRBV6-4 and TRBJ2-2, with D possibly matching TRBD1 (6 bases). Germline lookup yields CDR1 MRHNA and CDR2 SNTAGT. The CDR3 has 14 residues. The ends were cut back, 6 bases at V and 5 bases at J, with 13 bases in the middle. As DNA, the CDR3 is TGTGCCAGCAGAGTCACCCAGGGGACCGGGGAGCTGTTTTTT. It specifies CASRVTQGTGELFF.

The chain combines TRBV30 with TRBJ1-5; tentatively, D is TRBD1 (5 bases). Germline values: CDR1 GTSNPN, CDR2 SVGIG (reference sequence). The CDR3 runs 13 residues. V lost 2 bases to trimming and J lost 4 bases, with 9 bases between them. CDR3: CAWSPAGNQPQHF. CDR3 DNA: TGTGCCTGGAGTCCGGCAGGGAATCAGCCCCAGCATTTT.

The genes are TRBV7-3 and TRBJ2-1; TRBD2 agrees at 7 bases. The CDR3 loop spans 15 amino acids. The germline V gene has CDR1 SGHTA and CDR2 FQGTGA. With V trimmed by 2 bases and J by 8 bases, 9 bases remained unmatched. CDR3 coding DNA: TGTGCCAGCAGCTTAGACTCCGGACTAGTCTATGAGCAGTTCTTC. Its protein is CASSLDSGLVYEQFF.

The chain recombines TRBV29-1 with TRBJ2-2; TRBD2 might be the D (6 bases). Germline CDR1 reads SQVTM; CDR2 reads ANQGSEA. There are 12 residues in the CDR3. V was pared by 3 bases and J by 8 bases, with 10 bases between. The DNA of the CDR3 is TGCAGCGTTGAGAGGAGGGGAGGGGAGCTGTTTTTT. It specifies CSVERRGGELFF.

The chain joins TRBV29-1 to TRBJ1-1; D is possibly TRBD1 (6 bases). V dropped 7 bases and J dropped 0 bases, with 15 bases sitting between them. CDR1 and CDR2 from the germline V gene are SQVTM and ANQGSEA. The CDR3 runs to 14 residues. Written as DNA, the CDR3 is TGCAGCGGTATCGGACAGCTAATGAACACTGAAGCTTTCTTT. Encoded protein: CSGIGQLMNTEAFF.

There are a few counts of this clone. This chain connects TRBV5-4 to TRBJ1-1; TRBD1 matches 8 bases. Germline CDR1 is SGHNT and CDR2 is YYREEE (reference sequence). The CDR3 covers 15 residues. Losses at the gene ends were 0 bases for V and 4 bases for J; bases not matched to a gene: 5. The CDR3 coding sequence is TGTGCCAGCAGCTTGGGGACAGGGTACAGCACTGAAGCTTTCTTT. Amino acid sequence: CASSLGTGYSTEAFF.

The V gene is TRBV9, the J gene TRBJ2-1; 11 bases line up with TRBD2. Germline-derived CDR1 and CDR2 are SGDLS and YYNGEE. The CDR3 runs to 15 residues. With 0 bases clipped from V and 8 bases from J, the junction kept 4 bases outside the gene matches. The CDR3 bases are TGTGCCAGCAGCGTAGGGCTAGCGGGAGGCTATGAGCAGTTCTTC. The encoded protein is CASSVGLAGGYEQFF. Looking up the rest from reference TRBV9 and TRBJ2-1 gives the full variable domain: DSGVTQTPKHLITATGQRVTLRCSPRSGDLSVYWYQQSLDQGLQFLIQYYNGEERAKGNILERFSAQQFPDLHSELNLSSLELGDSALYFCASSVGLAGGYEQFFGPGTRLTVL.

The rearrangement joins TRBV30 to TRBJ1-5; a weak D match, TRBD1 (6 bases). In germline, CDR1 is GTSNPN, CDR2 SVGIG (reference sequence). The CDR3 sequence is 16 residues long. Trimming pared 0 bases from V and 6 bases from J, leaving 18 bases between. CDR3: CAWSVQGGAGSQPQHF. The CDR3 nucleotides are TGTGCCTGGAGTGTACAAGGGGGGGCGGGTAGTCAGCCCCAGCATTTT.

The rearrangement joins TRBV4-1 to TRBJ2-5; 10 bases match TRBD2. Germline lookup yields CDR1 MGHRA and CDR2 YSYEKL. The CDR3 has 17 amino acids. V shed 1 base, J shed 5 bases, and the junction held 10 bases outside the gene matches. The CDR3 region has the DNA TGCGCCAGCAGCCAAGTTCCTAGCGGGGGCCCTAGGGAGACCCAGTACTTC. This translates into CASSQVPSGGPRETQYF.

CDR3: CASSDSPRALGYTF. CDR3 in DNA: TGTGCCAGCAGTGACTCGCCCAGGGCTCTCGGCTACACCTTC. The chain joins TRBV6-4 to TRBJ1-2; D possibly corresponds to TRBD1 (5 bases). The germline CDR1 and CDR2 sequences are MRHNA and SNTAGT. CDR3 length: 14 amino acids. Deletions cut 0 bases from V and 8 bases from J, with 13 bases between.

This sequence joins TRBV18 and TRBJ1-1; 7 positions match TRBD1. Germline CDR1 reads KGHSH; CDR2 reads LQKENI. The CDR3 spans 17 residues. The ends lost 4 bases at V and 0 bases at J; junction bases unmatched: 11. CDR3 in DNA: TGTGCCAGCTCACTAGCGGGACAGACGGGGGTGAACACTGAAGCTTTCTTT. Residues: CASSLAGQTGVNTEAFF.

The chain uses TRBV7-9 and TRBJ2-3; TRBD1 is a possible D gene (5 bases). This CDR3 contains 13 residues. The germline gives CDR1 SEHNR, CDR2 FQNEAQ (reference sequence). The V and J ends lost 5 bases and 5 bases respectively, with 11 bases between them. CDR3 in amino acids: CASSKPRGDTQYF. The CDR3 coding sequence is TGTGCCAGCAGCAAGCCAAGGGGAGATACGCAGTATTTT.

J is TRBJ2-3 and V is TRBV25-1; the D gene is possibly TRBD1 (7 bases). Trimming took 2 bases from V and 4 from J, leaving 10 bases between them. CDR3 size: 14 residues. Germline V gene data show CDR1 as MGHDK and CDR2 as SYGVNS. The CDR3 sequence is CASSEGGGPDTQYF. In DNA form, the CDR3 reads TGTGCCAGCAGTGAAGGAGGGGGCCCAGATACGCAGTATTTT.

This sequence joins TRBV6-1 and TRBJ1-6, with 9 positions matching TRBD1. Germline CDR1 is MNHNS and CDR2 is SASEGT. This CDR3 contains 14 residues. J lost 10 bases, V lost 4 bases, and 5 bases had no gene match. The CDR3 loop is CASSATGGSSPLHF. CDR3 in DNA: TGTGCCAGCAGTGCGACAGGGGGAAGCTCACCCCTCCACTTT.

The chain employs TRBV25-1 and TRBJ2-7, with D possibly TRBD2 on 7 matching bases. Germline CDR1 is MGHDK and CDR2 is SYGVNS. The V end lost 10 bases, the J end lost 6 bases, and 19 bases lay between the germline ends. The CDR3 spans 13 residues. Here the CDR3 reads CATGLPAGAEQYF. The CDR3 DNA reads TGTGCCACCGGACTTCCGGCGGGGGCCGAGCAGTACTTC.

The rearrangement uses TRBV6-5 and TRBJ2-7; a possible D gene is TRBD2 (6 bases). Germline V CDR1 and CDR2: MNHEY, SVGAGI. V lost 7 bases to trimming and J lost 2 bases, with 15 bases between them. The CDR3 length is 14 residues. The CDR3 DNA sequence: TGTGCCAGCACCCGACTAGTCGGCCCCTACGAGCAGTACTTC. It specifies CASTRLVGPYEQYF.

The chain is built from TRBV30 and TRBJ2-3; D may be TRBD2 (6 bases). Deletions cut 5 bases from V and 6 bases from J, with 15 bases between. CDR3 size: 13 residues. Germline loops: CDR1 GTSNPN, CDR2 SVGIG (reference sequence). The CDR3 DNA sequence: TGTGCCTGGGGGAGGCTTGAGGCGGATACGCAGTATTTT. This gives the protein CAWGRLEADTQYF.

CDR3 region: CASSLSMASGAYEQYF. In nucleotides, the CDR3 is TGTGCCAGCAGCTTAAGCATGGCTAGCGGGGCCTACGAGCAGTACTTC. The chain combines TRBV7-2 with TRBJ2-7; 9 nucleotides line up with TRBD2. CDR1 and CDR2 (germline): SGHTA, FQGNSA. Trimming at V came to 2 bases and at J to 2 bases, leaving 7 bases not matched to a gene. This CDR3 region has 16 residues.

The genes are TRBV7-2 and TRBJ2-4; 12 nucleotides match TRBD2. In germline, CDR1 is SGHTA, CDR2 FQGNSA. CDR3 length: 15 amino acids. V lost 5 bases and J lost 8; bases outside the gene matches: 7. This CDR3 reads CASSPQTSGRDIQYF. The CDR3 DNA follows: TGTGCCAGCAGCCCGCAGACTAGCGGGAGAGACATTCAGTACTTC.

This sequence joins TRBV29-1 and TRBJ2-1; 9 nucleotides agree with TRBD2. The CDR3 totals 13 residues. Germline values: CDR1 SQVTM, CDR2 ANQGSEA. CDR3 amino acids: CSSRGGGGGEQFF. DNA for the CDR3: TGCAGTTCTCGGGGCGGGGGGGGTGGTGAGCAGTTCTTC.